This is a list of T cell receptor beta chains from one sample in a study of T cells after yellow fever vaccination. TCRdb re-derived calls from the 5' RACE reads in MiXCR, one entry per CDR3 protein. The sample yields a few hundred thousand distinct CDR3 sequences, roughly a sixth seen once. This sample comprised PBMCs, obtained more than 4 days after the first yellow fever vaccination. The receptors were gathered from a young man who received the YFV17D yellow fever vaccine. Both conserved end residues are part of each CDR3. D genes are given only for firm matches. Rows give clone size only sometimes, using once, few, many, or a class for an expanded clone.

cdr3_aa	cdr3_nt	v_call	j_call	d_call	clone_size
CASSQEEGTGFTDTQYF	TGCGCCAGCAGCCAAGAAGAGGGGACGGGATTTACAGATACGCAGTATTTT	TRBV4-1	TRBJ2-3	.	few
CASSVAGSQETQYF	TGTGCCAGCAGCGTAGCCGGCAGCCAAGAGACCCAGTACTTC	TRBV9	TRBJ2-5	.	.
CASSFLILANTGELFF	TGCGCCAGCAGCTTCCTCATCCTTGCGAACACCGGGGAGCTGTTTTTT	TRBV5-1	TRBJ2-2	.	few
CASSQDFHTEAFF	TGCGCCAGCAGCCAAGACTTTCACACTGAAGCTTTCTTT	TRBV4-3	TRBJ1-1	.	.
CASSYSVAGGYNEQFF	TGTGCCAGCAGTTACTCCGTAGCGGGGGGCTACAATGAGCAGTTCTTC	TRBV6-2/TRBV6-3	TRBJ2-1	TRBD2	few
CASRTPGQASYSNQPQHF	TGTGCCAGCAGGACCCCGGGACAGGCATCTTATAGCAATCAGCCCCAGCATTTT	TRBV2	TRBJ1-5	TRBD1	.
CASSSRQGATDTQYF	TGTGCCAGCAGTTCACGACAGGGGGCAACAGATACGCAGTATTTT	TRBV12-3/TRBV12-4	TRBJ2-3	TRBD1	few
CASSVGQGREKLFF	TGCGCCAGCAGCGTGGGACAGGGACGTGAAAAACTGTTTTTT	TRBV5-1	TRBJ1-4	TRBD1	many
CASSFVRVDYGYTF	TGTGCCAGCAGTTTTGTCAGGGTCGACTATGGCTACACCTTC	TRBV12-3/TRBV12-4	TRBJ1-2	.	.
CATSRDVYGNTEAFF	TGTGCCACCAGCAGAGACGTCTATGGGAACACTGAAGCTTTCTTT	TRBV15	TRBJ1-1	.	few
CSVRQGVNTEAFF	TGCAGTGTCAGACAGGGGGTCAACACTGAAGCTTTCTTT	TRBV20-1	TRBJ1-1	TRBD1	.
CASSLYGARNGYTF	TGTGCCAGCAGCTTATATGGGGCCAGGAATGGCTACACCTTC	TRBV7-2	TRBJ1-2	.	many
CASSPRDGQNTEAFF	TGTGCCAGCAGTCCCCGGGACGGGCAGAACACTGAAGCTTTCTTT	TRBV12-3/TRBV12-4	TRBJ1-1	.	few
CASSPLAGRSTDTQYF	TGTGCCAGCAGCCCATTAGCGGGGAGGAGCACAGATACGCAGTATTTT	TRBV7-2	TRBJ2-3	TRBD2	.
CASSLGPLGLGQETQYF	TGTGCCAGCAGTTTAGGTCCCCTAGGACTAGGCCAAGAGACCCAGTACTTC	TRBV12-3/TRBV12-4	TRBJ2-5	TRBD2	many
CASSPTGPPYEQYF	TGTGCCAGCAGTCCGACAGGGCCTCCCTACGAGCAGTACTTC	TRBV6-1	TRBJ2-7	TRBD1	many
CASKRDSWYTEAFF	TGTGCCAGCAAAAGAGACAGTTGGTACACTGAAGCTTTCTTT	TRBV6-1	TRBJ1-1	.	.
CASSATGTSGGTSTDTQYF	TGTGCCAGCAGCGCCACCGGGACTAGCGGGGGTACTAGCACAGATACGCAGTATTTT	TRBV13	TRBJ2-3	TRBD2	few
CASSSAQGSTGELFF	TGTGCCAGCAGCTCCGCACAGGGATCCACCGGGGAGCTGTTTTTT	TRBV5-5	TRBJ2-2	.	few
CASSPRTGISEGYTF	TGTGCCAGCAGCCCCCGGACAGGGATCTCTGAGGGCTACACCTTC	TRBV9	TRBJ1-2	TRBD1	.
CASSLLRQGRNYGYTF	TGTGCCAGCAGCCTATTACGACAGGGCAGGAACTATGGCTACACCTTC	TRBV7-2	TRBJ1-2	TRBD1	few
CASSPGQGAYTIYF	TGTGCCAGCTCACCGGGACAGGGGGCATACACCATATATTTT	TRBV18	TRBJ1-3	TRBD1	few
CAWSVKGYGAGYTF	TGTGCCTGGAGTGTAAAAGGGTACGGGGCTGGCTACACCTTC	TRBV30	TRBJ1-2	.	few
CASSLGRTADGNTIYF	TGCGCCAGCAGCTTGGGACGGACGGCAGACGGAAACACCATATATTTT	TRBV5-1	TRBJ1-3	.	.
CASSPKANTGELFF	TGTGCCAGCAGCCCAAAAGCGAACACCGGGGAGCTGTTTTTT	TRBV5-4	TRBJ2-2	.	.
CASSPHLRTLTGGYGYTF	TGCGCCAGCAGCCCACACCTCCGGACACTCACGGGGGGGTATGGCTACACCTTC	TRBV5-1	TRBJ1-2	.	few
CASSPNQQGGTEAFF	TGTGCCAGCTCACCAAATCAGCAGGGTGGAACTGAAGCTTTCTTT	TRBV18	TRBJ1-1	.	.
CASSPGVQRNTEAFF	TGTGCCAGCAGCCCGGGAGTTCAGAGGAACACTGAAGCTTTCTTT	TRBV7-9	TRBJ1-1	.	.
CASGLLAAQETQYF	TGTGCCAGCGGACTACTAGCGGCACAAGAGACCCAGTACTTC	TRBV28	TRBJ2-5	TRBD2	.
CASSLAGGYTEAFF	TGTGCCAGCAGCTTAGCAGGAGGATACACTGAAGCTTTCTTT	TRBV7-8	TRBJ1-1	.	.
CAWSVAGELFF	TGTGCCTGGAGCGTGGCCGGGGAGCTGTTTTTT	TRBV30	TRBJ2-2	.	many
CASSYRAGALIGKNEQFF	TGTGCCAGCAGTTACAGGGCGGGGGCCCTGATTGGGAAGAATGAGCAGTTCTTC	TRBV6-2/TRBV6-3	TRBJ2-1	.	.
CATCQVPGETYEQYF	TGTGCCACCTGCCAAGTGCCGGGCGAAACCTACGAGCAGTACTTC	TRBV3-1	TRBJ2-7	.	.
CASSPQFGTPEGNEQFF	TGTGCCAGCTCACCACAATTCGGCACCCCGGAAGGCAATGAGCAGTTCTTC	TRBV18	TRBJ2-1	.	.
CSASVPGGPIDEQFF	TGCAGTGCTAGCGTCCCGGGGGGGCCGATCGATGAGCAGTTCTTC	TRBV20-1	TRBJ2-1	TRBD2	few
CASSLSSGRTEAFF	TGTGCCAGCAGTTTGTCTTCGGGTCGGACTGAAGCTTTCTTT	TRBV27	TRBJ1-1	.	few
CASSLLPQSPDSNQPQHF	TGTGCCAGCAGCCTCCTTCCGCAGTCGCCCGATAGCAATCAGCCCCAGCATTTT	TRBV7-8	TRBJ1-5	.	few
CASSPTSGGIQETQYF	TGCGCCAGCAGCCCTACTAGCGGGGGGATTCAAGAGACCCAGTACTTC	TRBV5-1	TRBJ2-5	TRBD2	few
CASSQDRRQAGELFF	TGCGCCAGCAGCCAAGACCGGAGACAGGCCGGGGAGCTGTTTTTT	TRBV4-3	TRBJ2-2	.	.
CASSELGGGPTDTQYF	TGTGCCAGCAGTGAACTCGGAGGGGGGCCCACAGATACGCAGTATTTT	TRBV6-1	TRBJ2-3	.	.
CASSPLLVTAEAFF	TGTGCCAGCAGCCCCCTCCTAGTCACGGCTGAAGCTTTCTTT	TRBV7-9	TRBJ1-1	.	few
CASSWGLASYNEQFF	TGCGCCAGCAGCTGGGGACTAGCCTCCTACAATGAGCAGTTCTTC	TRBV5-1	TRBJ2-1	TRBD2	few
CASSFGPEGTDTQYF	TGTGCTAGCAGCTTCGGGCCGGAGGGAACCGATACGCAGTATTTT	TRBV7-7	TRBJ2-3	.	few
CASSHQDSSSPGASNGYTF	TGCGCCAGCAGCCACCAGGACAGTTCCTCCCCTGGGGCCTCTAACGGCTACACCTTC	TRBV4-1	TRBJ1-2	.	few
CASSGEAGADTQYF	TGTGCCAGCAGTGGTGAAGCAGGCGCAGATACGCAGTATTTT	TRBV2	TRBJ2-3	.	many
CASSLRPVQETQYF	TGTGCCAGCAGCTTAAGGCCAGTACAAGAGACCCAGTACTTC	TRBV7-2	TRBJ2-5	.	.
CASGYGQDYEQYF	TGTGCTAGTGGGTACGGACAGGACTACGAGCAGTACTTC	TRBV12-5	TRBJ2-7	TRBD1	.
CSAEAAGTGANVLTF	TGCAGTGCCGAGGCGGCAGGGACTGGGGCCAACGTCCTGACTTTC	TRBV20-1	TRBJ2-6	.	.
CASSPLTAVPGNTIYF	TGTGCCAGCTCACCCTTAACAGCCGTCCCTGGAAACACCATATATTTT	TRBV18	TRBJ1-3	.	.
CASSLAGFGDTIYF	TGTGCCAGCAGCTTAGCAGGGTTCGGAGACACCATATATTTT	TRBV7-9	TRBJ1-3	.	.
CASSLYVANYGYTF	TGTGCCAGCAGCTTATACGTAGCTAACTATGGCTACACCTTC	TRBV7-2	TRBJ1-2	.	.
CATSGRQNTGELFF	TGTGCCACCTCCGGGCGCCAGAACACCGGGGAGCTGTTTTTT	TRBV11-2	TRBJ2-2	.	few
CASSQVAGESTDTQYF	TGTGCCAGCAGCCAAGTGGCGGGGGAGAGCACAGATACGCAGTATTTT	TRBV4-2	TRBJ2-3	TRBD2	.
CASSNTGTWVTDTQHF	TGTGCCAGCAGCAATACAGGGACTTGGGTCACAGATACGCAGCATTTT	TRBV7-2	TRBJ1-5	.	.